This entry is about one T cell receptor (beta chain). In the authors' workflow: Estimated nucleated cell counts came from reference gene primer amplification. Sequencing was performed with immunoSEQ multiplex PCR; in TCRdb, only in-frame clones are kept and a portion is missing. V, J and clone size derive from that table, while D and trimming were established from the DNA sequence. The table records some 220,000 clones, approximately 86% of them present only once. The data belong to a study of blood T cell repertoires in COVID-19. As for the study in general: Samples of COVID-19 (acute and convalescent) were obtained from the United States, Italy and Spain. T cells, B-cell-depleted T cells, or PBMCs supplied cDNA or gDNA.

Trimming took off 1 base at V and 3 bases at J, with 9 bases between the two ends. This CDR3 has 14 amino acids. Germline V gives CDR1 SEHNR, CDR2 FQNEAQ (reference sequence). The chain links TRBV7-9 to TRBJ1-1; D is perhaps TRBD1 (5 bases). The sequence came from a human donor in a cohort sampled during active COVID-19. Sequences were obtained from peripheral blood. The CDR3 region has the DNA TGTGCCAGCAGCTTAGGAAGACAGCACACTGAAGCTTTCTTT. Its protein is CASSLGRQHTEAFF. The full variable domain, rest sourced from reference TRBV7-9 and TRBJ1-1, is DTGVSQNPRHKITKRGQNVTFRCDPISEHNRLYWYRQTLGQGPEFLTYFQNEAQLEKSRLLSDRFSAERPKGSFSTLEIQRTEQGDSAMYLCASSLGRQHTEAFFGQGTRLTVV.